Following are 25 T cell receptor beta chains from one sample sequenced in a study of human T cells and chemical hapten exposure. Time point: patch test 1, 2 weeks after DPC sensitization. Indicated treatment: therapeutic diphenylcyclopropenone sensitization with weekly scalp DPC. TCRdb used MiXCR to reprocess the RACE reads, holding one entry per CDR3 protein. This table has 150,000 to 200,000 distinct CDR3 sequences, roughly 15% appearing once. The sample here was whole blood, taken in connection with sensitization to the hapten diphenylcyclopropenone (DPC). The origin of the receptors is a woman aged 25 to 39 with alopecia areata. Some clones in this sample may be carry-over from other donors' samples.

This chain uses TRBV28 with TRBJ2-7; TRBD2 agrees at 11 bases. Germline V gives CDR1 MDHEN, CDR2 SYDVKM. Germline trimming cut 6 bases from V and 6 bases from J; bases unmatched to any gene: 7. CDR3 size: 14 residues. The CDR3 sequence is CASRPGTSGGEQYF. CDR3 coding DNA: TGTGCCAGCAGGCCCGGGACTAGCGGCGGCGAGCAGTACTTC.

V gene TRBV18 combines with J gene TRBJ2-1; the D is unclear. Trimming stripped 3 bases from V and 0 bases from J, with 9 bases between. The CDR3 covers 15 residues. Per germline, CDR1 KGHSH and CDR2 LQKENI. The CDR3 reads CASSPVGSSYNEQFF. CDR3 nucleotides: TGTGCCAGCTCACCTGTTGGAAGCTCCTACAATGAGCAGTTCTTC.

J is TRBJ1-2 and V is TRBV28; D gene uncertain. V was clipped by 7 bases and J by 1 base, with 13 bases between them. The CDR3 loop spans 14 amino acids. Germline V gives CDR1 MDHEN, CDR2 SYDVKM. The DNA of the CDR3 is TGTGCCAGCATCCCCCCGGGAGATAACTATGGCTACACCTTC. Translating gives CASIPPGDNYGYTF.

In nucleotides, the CDR3 is TGCAGCGTTGAGACGGACAGTCAAGAGACCCAGTACTTC. Its protein is CSVETDSQETQYF. V and J are TRBV29-1 and TRBJ2-5; D is perhaps TRBD1 (6 bases). The CDR3 extends over 13 amino acids. The ends were cut back, 3 bases at V and 2 bases at J, with 10 bases in the middle. Germline CDR1 SQVTM, CDR2 ANQGSEA.

This clonotype was recorded a few times. The rearrangement uses TRBV11-2 and TRBJ1-4, with 8 bases lining up with TRBD1. CDR1 SGHAT and CDR2 FQNNGV come from the germline V gene. The CDR3 has 15 amino acids. Unmatched junction bases numbered 7, after V lost 3 bases and J lost 7 bases. The CDR3 loop is CASSLSTGASEKLFF. The CDR3 DNA reads as TGTGCCAGCAGCTTGTCGACAGGGGCGAGTGAAAAACTGTTTTTT.

This clonotype was seen a handful of times. V and J are TRBV29-1 and TRBJ1-2; TRBD1 might be the D (5 bases). The CDR3 extends over 14 amino acids. Germline-derived CDR1 and CDR2 are SQVTM and ANQGSEA. Trimming removed 0 bases at V and 6 bases at J, with 14 bases between. The CDR3 bases are TGCAGCGTTGAAGATGGGGCCCAGTCGGATGGCTACACCTTC. Its translation: CSVEDGAQSDGYTF. The variable domain in full, completed from reference TRBV29-1 and TRBJ1-2, reads SAVISQKPSRDICQRGTSLTIQCQVDSQVTMMFWYRQQPGQSLTLIATANQGSEATYESGFVIDKFPISRPNLTFSTLTVSNMSPEDSSIYLCSVEDGAQSDGYTFGSGTRLTVV.

The chain joins TRBV3-1 to TRBJ2-6, with 12 bases matching TRBD2. The germline V gene encodes CDR1 LGHDT and CDR2 YNNKEL (reference sequence). The V and J ends lost 4 bases and 2 bases, in that order; junction bases with no gene match: 3. This CDR3 region has 17 residues. The CDR3 here is CASSPSGRAPGANVLTF. The CDR3 nucleotides are TGTGCCAGCAGCCCTAGCGGGAGGGCCCCTGGGGCCAACGTCCTGACTTTC.

The V gene is TRBV19, the J gene TRBJ2-1; D is unresolved. Trimming pared 4 bases from V and 0 bases from J, leaving 7 bases between. Germline V gene sequence: CDR1 LNHDA, CDR2 SQIVND (reference sequence). The CDR3 is 14 residues long. The CDR3 loop reads CASSTQSSYNEQFF. CDR3 coding DNA: TGTGCCAGTAGTACTCAAAGCTCCTACAATGAGCAGTTCTTC.

This clonotype turned up a few times. The chain uses TRBV6-6 and TRBJ1-3; TRBD1 agrees at 7 bases. The CDR3 consists of 14 residues. After removal of 5 bases from V and 4 bases from J, the junction contained 5 bases not matched to a gene. Germline CDR1 MNHNY, CDR2 SVGAGI (reference sequence). The CDR3 protein is CASSVQGNGNTIYF. The CDR3 DNA reads as TGTGCCAGCAGTGTACAGGGGAACGGAAACACCATATATTTT.

This clonotype was recorded a few times. The chain combines TRBV5-1 with TRBJ1-2; 7 bases map to TRBD1. Trimming at V came to 4 bases and at J to 6 bases, leaving 9 bases not matched to a gene. This CDR3 spans 14 amino acids. Germline V gene sequence: CDR1 SGHRS, CDR2 YFSETQ. The CDR3, as DNA: TGCGCCAGCAGCCTGGAGGACAGGCGAGATGGCTACACCTTC. The encoded protein is CASSLEDRRDGYTF.

The table lists this clonotype with a few counts. The V gene is TRBV6-6, the J gene TRBJ1-2, with TRBD1 as a possible D gene (5 bases). CDR3 length: 12 amino acids. Trimming shortened V by 9 bases and J by 2 bases, and 10 bases separated the two germline ends. CDR1 is MNHNY and CDR2 is SVGAGI in the germline V gene (reference sequence). The CDR3 DNA is TGTGCCAGAATGGGACCGAACTATGGCTACACCTTC. Amino acid sequence: CARMGPNYGYTF.

This clonotype occurred many times. This chain links TRBV21-1 with TRBJ2-1; TRBD1 is the table's D call, not checked against the DNA. TRBV21-1 is shown as a pseudogene. The CDR3 length is 17 residues. CDR3 nucleotide sequence: TGTGCCAGCAGCAAGGGAGAGACAGAGAGCTCCTACAATGAGCAGTTCTTC. It specifies CASSKGETESSYNEQFF.

This clonotype showed up just a few times. The rearrangement joins TRBV5-4 to TRBJ2-3; 11 bases line up with TRBD2. This CDR3 contains 17 residues. Trimming at V came to 5 bases and at J to 2 bases, leaving 10 bases not matched to a gene. Germline assignment: CDR1 SGHNT and CDR2 YYREEE (reference sequence). The CDR3 region has the DNA TGTGCCAGCAGTCCGGGGGCTAGCGGGAGGAACACAGATACGCAGTATTTT. Its translation is CASSPGASGRNTDTQYF.

The V and J genes are TRBV27 and TRBJ1-5, with D hard to call. CDR1 is MNHEY, CDR2 SMNVEV, per germline (reference sequence). CDR3 size: 13 residues. The V end was cut by 3 bases, the J end by 6 bases, with 9 bases between. This CDR3 reads CASSFRGGQPQHF. The CDR3 region has the DNA TGTGCCAGCAGTTTCCGAGGAGGTCAGCCCCAGCATTTT.

The chain has TRBV7-9 and TRBJ1-2; D gene ambiguous. The CDR3 loop spans 15 amino acids. The V gene lost 4 bases and the J gene lost 4 bases, with 16 bases spanning the gap. CDR1 is SEHNR, CDR2 FQNEAQ, per germline (reference sequence). In nucleotides, the CDR3 is TGTGCCAGCAGCTCCTCAGGTCTGAGCGGCTATGGCTACACCTTC. Translation gives CASSSSGLSGYGYTF. The entire variable domain, with the rest obtained from reference TRBV7-9 and TRBJ1-2, is as follows: DTGVSQNPRHKITKRGQNVTFRCDPISEHNRLYWYRQTLGQGPEFLTYFQNEAQLEKSRLLSDRFSAERPKGSFSTLEIQRTEQGDSAMYLCASSSSGLSGYGYTFGSGTRLTVV.

V is TRBV29-1 and J is TRBJ2-1, with TRBD2 matching 11 bases. V lost 6 bases to trimming and J lost 8 bases; unmatched junction nucleotides: 9. Germline V gene sequence: CDR1 SQVTM, CDR2 ANQGSEA. This CDR3 region has 14 residues. Here the CDR3 DNA reads TGCAGCGTCAATAGCGGGAGGGTTCGGGATGAGCAGTTCTTC. It is translated as CSVNSGRVRDEQFF.

The rearrangement links TRBV28 to TRBJ2-4, with 8 bases lining up with TRBD2. CDR1 MDHEN and CDR2 SYDVKM come from the germline V gene. The CDR3 runs 13 residues. The ends lost 5 bases at V and 9 bases at J; junction bases unmatched: 6. In nucleotides, the CDR3 is TGTGCCAGCAGTCGGGGGGGCCTGGTCATTCAGTACTTC. It translates to CASSRGGLVIQYF. The complete variable domain, with remaining parts taken from reference TRBV28 and TRBJ2-4, reads DVKVTQSSRYLVKRTGEKVFLECVQDMDHENMFWYRQDPGLGLRLIYFSYDVKMKEKGDIPEGYSVSREKKERFSLILESASTNQTSMYLCASSRGGLVIQYFGAGTRLSVL.

This chain links TRBV7-2 with TRBJ2-3; 10 bases agree with TRBD2. Trimming cost V 4 bases and J 4 bases; bases outside gene matches: 8. The CDR3 extends over 16 amino acids. Germline values: CDR1 SGHTA, CDR2 FQGNSA. Here the CDR3 reads CASSSQSGRGADTQYF. The CDR3, as DNA: TGTGCCAGCAGCTCCCAAAGCGGGAGGGGGGCAGATACGCAGTATTTT.

The chain joins TRBV7-2 to TRBJ1-1, with TRBD1 identical over 8 bases. This CDR3 contains 15 residues. Germline trimming cut 4 bases from V and 6 bases from J; bases unmatched to any gene: 10. Germline V gives CDR1 SGHTA, CDR2 FQGNSA. The DNA of the CDR3 is TGTGCCAGCAGCTCAGGGACAGGAGTATACGCTGAAGCTTTCTTT. Translating it yields CASSSGTGVYAEAFF.

The chain is built from TRBV2 and TRBJ1-1; TRBD1 is a possible D gene (5 bases). V was trimmed by 0 bases and J by 4 bases, leaving 12 bases between them. The CDR3 is 15 amino acids. Germline V gene lookup returns CDR1 SNHLY and CDR2 FYNNEI. The chain's CDR3 is CASSEALLGGTEAFF. As DNA, the CDR3 is TGTGCCAGCAGTGAAGCGCTTCTGGGGGGCACTGAAGCTTTCTTT.

The chain joins TRBV7-8 to TRBJ2-5, with TRBD1 matching over 7 bases. Trimming removed 4 bases from V and 4 bases from J; junction bases left unmatched: 6. CDR1 and CDR2 from the germline V gene are SGHVS and FQNEAQ. CDR3 size: 14 residues. The CDR3 loop is CASSSRQGRETQYF. Here the CDR3 DNA reads TGTGCCAGCAGCTCGAGACAGGGACGAGAGACCCAGTACTTC. Looking up the rest from reference TRBV7-8 and TRBJ2-5 gives the full variable domain: GAGVSQSPRYKVAKRGQDVALRCDPISGHVSLFWYQQALGQGPEFLTYFQNEAQLDKSGLPSDRFFAERPEGSVSTLKIQRTQQEDSAVYLCASSSRQGRETQYFGPGTRLLVL.

The chain has TRBV29-1 and TRBJ1-2; tentatively, D is TRBD1 (6 bases). This CDR3 contains 12 residues. Germline-derived CDR1 and CDR2 are SQVTM and ANQGSEA. Trimming stripped 4 bases from V and 3 bases from J, with 9 bases between. The CDR3 sequence: CSVGSGDYGYTF. CDR3 coding DNA: TGCAGCGTTGGTTCAGGGGACTATGGCTACACCTTC.

The chain recombines TRBV3-1 with TRBJ1-1, with 9 bases fitting TRBD1. Germline CDR1 is LGHDT and CDR2 is YNNKEL (reference sequence). The CDR3 length is 17 residues. Trimming cost V 0 bases and J 0 bases; bases outside gene matches: 5. The CDR3 reads CASSQEGNRGLNTEAFF. In DNA form, the CDR3 reads TGTGCCAGCAGCCAAGAAGGGAACAGGGGGCTGAACACTGAAGCTTTCTTT.

This chain joins TRBV7-2 and TRBJ2-2, with a weak D call TRBD1 (5 bases). Germline V gives CDR1 SGHTA, CDR2 FQGNSA. V lost 5 bases to trimming and J lost 3 bases, with 10 bases between them. The CDR3 consists of 14 residues. CDR3 sequence (DNA): TGTGCCAGCAGCCAGGGCCCGGACACCGGGGAGCTGTTTTTT. Amino acids: CASSQGPDTGELFF.

There are a few counts of this clonotype. V and J are TRBV18 and TRBJ2-7; D might be TRBD2 (5 bases). CDR1 and CDR2 from the germline V gene are KGHSH and LQKENI. The V end was cut by 0 bases, the J end by 2 bases, with 11 bases between. The CDR3 runs to 15 residues. The DNA of the CDR3 is TGTGCCAGCTCACCACCGTTCGGGGTTCCCTACGAGCAGTACTTC. Its protein product is CASSPPFGVPYEQYF.